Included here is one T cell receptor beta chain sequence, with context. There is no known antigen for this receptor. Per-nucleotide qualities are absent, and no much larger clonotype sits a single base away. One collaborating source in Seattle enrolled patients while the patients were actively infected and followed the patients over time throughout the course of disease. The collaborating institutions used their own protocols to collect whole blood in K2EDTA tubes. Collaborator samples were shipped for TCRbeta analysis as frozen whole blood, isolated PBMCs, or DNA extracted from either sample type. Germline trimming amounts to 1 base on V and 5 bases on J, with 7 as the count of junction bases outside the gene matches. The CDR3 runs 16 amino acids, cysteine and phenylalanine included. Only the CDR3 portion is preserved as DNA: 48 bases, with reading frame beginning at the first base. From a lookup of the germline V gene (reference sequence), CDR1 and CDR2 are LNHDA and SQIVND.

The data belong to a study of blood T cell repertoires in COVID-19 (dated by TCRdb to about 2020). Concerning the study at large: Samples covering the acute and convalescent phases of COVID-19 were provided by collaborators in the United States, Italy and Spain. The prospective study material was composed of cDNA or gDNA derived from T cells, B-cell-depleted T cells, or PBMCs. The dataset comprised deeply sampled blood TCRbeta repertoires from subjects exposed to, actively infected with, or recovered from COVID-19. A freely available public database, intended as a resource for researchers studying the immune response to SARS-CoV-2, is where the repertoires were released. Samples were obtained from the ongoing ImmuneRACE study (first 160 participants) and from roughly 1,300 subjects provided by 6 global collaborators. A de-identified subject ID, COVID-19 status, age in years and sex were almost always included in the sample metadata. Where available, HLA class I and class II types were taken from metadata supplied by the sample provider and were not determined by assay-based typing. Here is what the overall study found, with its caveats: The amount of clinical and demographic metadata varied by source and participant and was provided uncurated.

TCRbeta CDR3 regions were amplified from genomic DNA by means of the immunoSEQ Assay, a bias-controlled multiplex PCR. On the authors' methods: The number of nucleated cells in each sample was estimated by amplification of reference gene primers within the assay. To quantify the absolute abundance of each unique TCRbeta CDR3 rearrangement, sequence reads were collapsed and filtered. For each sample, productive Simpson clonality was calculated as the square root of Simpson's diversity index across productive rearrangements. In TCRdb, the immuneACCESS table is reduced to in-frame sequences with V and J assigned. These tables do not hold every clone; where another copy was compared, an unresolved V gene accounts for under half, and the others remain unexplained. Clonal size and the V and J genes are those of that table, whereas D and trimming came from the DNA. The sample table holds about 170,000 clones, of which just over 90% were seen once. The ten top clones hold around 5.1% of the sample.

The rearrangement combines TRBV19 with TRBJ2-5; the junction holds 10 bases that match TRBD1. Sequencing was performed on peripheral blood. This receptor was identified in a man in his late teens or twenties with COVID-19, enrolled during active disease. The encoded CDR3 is CASSIGTGGTGETQYF. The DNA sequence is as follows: TGTGCCAGTAGTATAGGGACAGGGGGGACAGGTGAGACCCAGTACTTC.